The 13 T cell receptor beta chains below were found in one sample sequenced in a study of glioma-infiltrating T cells after dendritic cell vaccination. Repertoires were generated with immunoSEQ multiplex PCR, while TCRdb's copy carries only in-frame clones and drops some. The sample lists 100,000 or so clones; 90% were seen once. Time point here: after dendritic cell vaccination, including at tumor progression/relapse. Source: blood, taken after dendritic cell vaccination. These TCRs come from a human donor with glioblastoma.

The chain employs TRBV19 and TRBJ2-2; a possible D gene is TRBD1 (5 bases). The ends were cut back, 10 bases at V and 3 bases at J, with 21 bases in the middle. Germline V gene sequence: CDR1 LNHDA, CDR2 SQIVND (reference sequence). CDR3 size: 16 residues. CDR3 bases: TGTGCCACCCAAAAATCCGCAGGGCTATACACCGGGGAGCTGTTTTTT. It yields the protein CATQKSAGLYTGELFF.

The chain employs TRBV30 and TRBJ2-3, with TRBD2 matching over 9 bases. Germline-derived CDR1 and CDR2 are GTSNPN and SVGIG (reference sequence). This CDR3 region has 14 residues. The trim removed 2 bases at V and 4 bases at J, leaving 4 bases unmatched. DNA for the CDR3: TGTGCCTGGAGTCCGCGGACTAGCGCAGATACGCAGTATTTT. As protein: CAWSPRTSADTQYF.

The V gene is TRBV9, the J gene TRBJ2-3, with 15 bases lining up with TRBD2. This CDR3 region has 17 residues. Germline lookup yields CDR1 SGDLS and CDR2 YYNGEE. Germline trimming cut 3 bases from V and 3 bases from J; bases unmatched to any gene: 5. The DNA for the CDR3 is TGTGCCAGCAGCGCTGGGACTAGCGGGGGGTTAACAGATACGCAGTATTTT. Translation: CASSAGTSGGLTDTQYF.

This clone was picked up one time. The chain joins TRBV5-8 to TRBJ1-2, with TRBD1 as a possible D gene (6 bases). Between the trimmed V and J ends, which lost 3 bases and 7 bases, there was a span of 10 bases. Germline V CDR1 and CDR2: SGHTS, YDEGEE. The CDR3 runs 12 residues. The CDR3, as DNA: TGTGCCAGCAGCTGGGGGGGCGGTGGCTACACCTTC. The encoded protein is CASSWGGGGYTF.

The V call is TRBV2, the J call TRBJ2-7; TRBD1 is a possible D gene (5 bases). The CDR3 has 15 amino acids. Trimming stripped 5 bases from V and 4 bases from J, with 18 bases between. Germline V gene data show CDR1 as SNHLY and CDR2 as FYNNEI. The chain's CDR3 is CASSSAAGLGYEQYF. CDR3 nucleotide sequence: TGTGCCAGCAGTTCTGCGGCAGGGCTGGGTTACGAGCAGTACTTC. Full variable domain (missing parts from reference TRBV2 and TRBJ2-7): EPEVTQTPSHQVTQMGQEVILRCVPISNHLYFYWYRQILGQKVEFLVSFYNNEISEKSEIFDDQFSVERPDGSNFTLKIRSTKLEDSAMYFCASSSAAGLGYEQYFGPGTRLTVT.

The chain joins TRBV27 to TRBJ1-6, with D uncertain. There are 13 residues in the CDR3. Germline assignment: CDR1 MNHEY and CDR2 SMNVEV (reference sequence). The V and J ends lost 5 bases and 7 bases respectively, with 9 bases between them. CDR3 loop: CASSLQQNSPLHF. CDR3 nucleotides: TGTGCCAGCAGTCTGCAACAGAATTCACCCCTCCACTTT.

As concerns this clone: The same CDR3 arises from other DNA sequences in this sample as well. The CDR3 sequence: CASSQDGGGSSYNEQFF. The DNA for the CDR3 is TGCGCCAGCAGCCAAGACGGGGGAGGGAGCTCCTACAATGAGCAGTTCTTC. V gene TRBV4-1 combines with J gene TRBJ2-1, with TRBD2 matching 7 bases. The V and J ends lost 0 bases and 0 bases, in that order; junction bases with no gene match: 5. CDR1 is MGHRA and CDR2 is YSYEKL in the germline V gene. The CDR3 is 17 residues long.

The rearrangement uses TRBV2 and TRBJ2-5; 7 nucleotides agree with TRBD2. The CDR3 contains 14 residues. With 7 bases clipped from V and 5 bases from J, the junction kept 10 bases outside the gene matches. Germline assignment: CDR1 SNHLY and CDR2 FYNNEI. The CDR3 nucleotides read TGTGCCAGCATTCCAACCGTCGGGGGGGAGACCCAGTACTTC. The encoded protein is CASIPTVGGETQYF.

This sequence joins TRBV5-1 and TRBJ2-7, with 8 bases aligning to TRBD1. The CDR3 sequence is 16 residues long. Germline V lookup: CDR1 SGHRS, CDR2 YFSETQ. With 2 bases clipped from V and 0 bases from J, the junction kept 7 bases outside the gene matches. In DNA, the CDR3 is TGCGCCAGCAGCTTCGGAGGGACAGGAAGCTCCTACGAGCAGTACTTC. It specifies CASSFGGTGSSYEQYF.

The V gene is TRBV19, the J gene TRBJ2-5, with a weak D call TRBD2 (5 bases). The CDR3 extends over 14 amino acids. Germline V lookup: CDR1 LNHDA, CDR2 SQIVND (reference sequence). Deletions cut 3 bases from V and 4 bases from J, with 12 bases between. DNA of the CDR3: TGTGCCAGTAGTATCAACGGGGATCTAGAGACCCAGTACTTC. Protein: CASSINGDLETQYF.

The V call is TRBV5-1, the J call TRBJ1-1; the D gene is possibly TRBD1 (5 bases). Per the germline V gene, CDR1 is SGHRS and CDR2 is YFSETQ. The CDR3 contains 13 residues. Trimming took 2 bases from V and 5 from J, leaving 10 bases between them. CDR3 residues: CASSLSRATEAFF. The DNA of the CDR3 is TGCGCCAGCAGCTTATCCAGGGCGACTGAAGCTTTCTTT.

The chain carries TRBV11-2 and TRBJ2-5; D may be TRBD2 (7 bases). The length of the CDR3 is 16 residues. The germline gives CDR1 SGHAT, CDR2 FQNNGV. V was cut by 3 bases and J by 4 bases, with 18 bases left in between. CDR3 sequence (DNA): TGTGCCAGCAGCTTGGTGGCGGGGGCGCGAGGAGAGACCCAGTACTTC. Translation: CASSLVAGARGETQYF.

This sequence joins TRBV18 and TRBJ2-7; 7 bases agree with TRBD2. The CDR3 has 11 amino acids. Germline assignment: CDR1 KGHSH and CDR2 LQKENI. V lost 6 bases to trimming and J lost 5 bases; unmatched junction nucleotides: 1. CDR3 amino acids: CASSREDEQYF. The CDR3 nucleotides read TGTGCCAGCTCCCGGGAGGACGAGCAGTACTTC.